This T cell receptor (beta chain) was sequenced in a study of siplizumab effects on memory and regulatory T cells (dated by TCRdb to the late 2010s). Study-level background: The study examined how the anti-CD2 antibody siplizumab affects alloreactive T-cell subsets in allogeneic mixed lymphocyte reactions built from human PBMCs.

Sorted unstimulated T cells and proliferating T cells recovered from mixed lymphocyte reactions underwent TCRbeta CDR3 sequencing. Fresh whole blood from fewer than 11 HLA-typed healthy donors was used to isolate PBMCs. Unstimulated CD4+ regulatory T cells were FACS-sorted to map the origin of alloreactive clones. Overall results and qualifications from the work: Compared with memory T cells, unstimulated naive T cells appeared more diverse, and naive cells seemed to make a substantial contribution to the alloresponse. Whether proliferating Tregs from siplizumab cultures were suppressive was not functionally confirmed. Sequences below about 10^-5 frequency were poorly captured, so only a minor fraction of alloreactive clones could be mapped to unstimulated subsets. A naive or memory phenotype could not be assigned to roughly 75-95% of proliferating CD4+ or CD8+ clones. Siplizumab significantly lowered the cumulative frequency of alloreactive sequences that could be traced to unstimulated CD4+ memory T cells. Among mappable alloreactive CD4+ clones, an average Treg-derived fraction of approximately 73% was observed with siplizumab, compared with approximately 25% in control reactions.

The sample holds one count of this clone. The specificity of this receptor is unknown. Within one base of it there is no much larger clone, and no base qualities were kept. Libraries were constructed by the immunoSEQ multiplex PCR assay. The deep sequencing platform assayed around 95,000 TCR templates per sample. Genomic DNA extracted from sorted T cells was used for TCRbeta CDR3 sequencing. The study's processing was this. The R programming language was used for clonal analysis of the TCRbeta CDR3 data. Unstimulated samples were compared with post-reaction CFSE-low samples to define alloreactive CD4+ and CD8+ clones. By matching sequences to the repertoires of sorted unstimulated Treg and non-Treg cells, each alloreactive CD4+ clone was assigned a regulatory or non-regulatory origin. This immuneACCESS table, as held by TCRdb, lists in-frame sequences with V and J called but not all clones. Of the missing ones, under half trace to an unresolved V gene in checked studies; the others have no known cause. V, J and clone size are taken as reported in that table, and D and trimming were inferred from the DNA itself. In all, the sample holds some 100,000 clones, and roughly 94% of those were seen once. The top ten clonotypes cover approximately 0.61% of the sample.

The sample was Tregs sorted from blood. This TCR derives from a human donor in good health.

The encoded CDR3 is CATRGFNEKLFF. The bases read TGTGCCACGAGGGGGTTTAATGAAAAACTGTTTTTT. The rearrangement combines TRBV19 with TRBJ1-4; the best D guess is TRBD1, with 6 bases matching. CDR1 and CDR2, looked up from the germline V gene (reference sequence), are LNHDA and SQIVND. Trimming removed 10 bases from V and 4 bases from J, leaving 10 bases between the germline ends. Including cysteine and phenylalanine, the CDR3 has 12 amino acids. Of the read, only the CDR3 DNA is kept; its 36 bases are in frame from base 1.